These T cell receptor beta chains were read from a single sample in a study of blood T cell repertoires in COVID-19. Profiled with immunoSEQ multiplex PCR; TCRdb holds only in-frame clones, not every one. The sample includes 200,000 or so clones, around 89% of them seen just once. The sequenced sample consisted of PBMCs or T cells enriched from blood (not recorded which). These receptors were taken from a woman aged 30 to 39 who had recovered from COVID-19. Each CDR3 is given with its conserved first and last residue. Fields, in order: J gene, V gene, clone size, CDR3 protein. Not all rows give a size; the values are once, few, many and, for expanded clones, a class.

TRBJ2-7 | TRBV11-2 | . | CASSPRQASYEQYF
TRBJ1-1 | TRBV18 | . | CASSPEGRGAFF
TRBJ1-2 | TRBV6-5 | . | CASSQDRGYPGYTF
TRBJ2-5 | TRBV7-8 | . | CASSWGGGETQYF
TRBJ2-7 | TRBV6-5 | . | CASRESGSEQYF
TRBJ1-5 | TRBV5-1 | . | CASSLAGYQPQHF
TRBJ1-1 | TRBV3-1/TRBV3-2 | . | CASSQSTGDLNTEAFF
TRBJ2-5 | TRBV10-1 | . | CASRDFGGTQYF
TRBJ1-6 | TRBV10-3 | . | CAISDSRALSYNSPLHF
TRBJ1-2 | TRBV2 | . | CASSPDSNYGYTF
TRBJ1-5 | TRBV18 | . | CASSPPTGGYSNQPQHF
TRBJ2-3 | TRBV24-1 | . | CATSARQGRDTQYF
TRBJ1-5 | TRBV12-5 | . | CASGLVVTGENQPQHF
TRBJ2-7 | TRBV6-2/TRBV6-3 | . | CASSYPSGGVQYF
TRBJ2-4 | TRBV18 | . | CASSPETGGRVNIQYF
TRBJ1-2 | TRBV19 | . | CASNRQGSNYGYTF
TRBJ2-4 | TRBV5-1 | . | CASSLTGLAKNIQYF
TRBJ1-6 | TRBV12-3/TRBV12-4 | . | CASSLRENSPLHF
TRBJ1-2 | TRBV4-3 | once | CASSQDRASGGYTF
TRBJ2-7 | TRBV7-9 | once | CASSSGQATYEQYF
TRBJ1-5 | TRBV19 | . | CASSIAFMNRGYSNQPQHF
TRBJ2-1 | TRBV13 | . | CASSNKRGADLF
TRBJ2-5 | TRBV4-1 | . | CASSQAGLRGETQYF
TRBJ2-3 | TRBV7-6 | . | CASSLERSTDTQYF
TRBJ2-7 | TRBV6-5 | few | CASSYPNRDRVYEQYF
TRBJ1-1 | TRBV7-3 | . | CASSSLSKMVSGVTEAFF
TRBJ1-6 | TRBV7-3 | . | CASSLSGDRGLSPLHF
TRBJ2-3 | TRBV4-1 | few | CASSQPGGDTQYF
TRBJ1-3 | TRBV12-3/TRBV12-4 | . | CASSLRRVDTIYF
TRBJ1-1 | TRBV5-5 | . | CASSLGTSREAFF
TRBJ2-7 | TRBV4-1 | . | CASSQEQGREQYF
TRBJ2-5 | TRBV5-1 | . | CASSLVAAGGETQYF
TRBJ2-7 | TRBV6-5 | . | CASRHGSYEQYF
TRBJ1-1 | TRBV7-9 | . | CASGWGDTEAFF
TRBJ1-1 | TRBV4-2 | . | CASSPNNGNTEAFF
TRBJ2-5 | TRBV6-4 | . | CASSVVAGDQETQYF